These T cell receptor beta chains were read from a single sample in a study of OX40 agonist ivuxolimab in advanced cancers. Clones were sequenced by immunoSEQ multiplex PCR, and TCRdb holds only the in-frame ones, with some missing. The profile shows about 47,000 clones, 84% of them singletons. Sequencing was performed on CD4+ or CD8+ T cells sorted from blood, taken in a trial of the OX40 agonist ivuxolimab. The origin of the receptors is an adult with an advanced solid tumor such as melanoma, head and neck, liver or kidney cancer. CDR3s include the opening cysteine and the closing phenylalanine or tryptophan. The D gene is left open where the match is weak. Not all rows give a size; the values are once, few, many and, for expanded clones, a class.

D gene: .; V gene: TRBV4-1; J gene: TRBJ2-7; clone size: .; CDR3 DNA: TGCGCCAGCAGCCAAGGGGGCAGCTACTCCTACGAGCAGTACTTC; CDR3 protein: CASSQGGSYSYEQYF
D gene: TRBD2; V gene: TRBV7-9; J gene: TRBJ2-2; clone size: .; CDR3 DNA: TGTGCCAGCAACAGTCCGGGACTAGCGGGAGCGAAGCTGTTTTTT; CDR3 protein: CASNSPGLAGAKLFF
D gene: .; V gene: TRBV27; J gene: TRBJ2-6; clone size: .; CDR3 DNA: TGTGCCAGCAGTTTAGTCGGTGGGGCCAACGTCCTGACTTTC; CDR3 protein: CASSLVGGANVLTF
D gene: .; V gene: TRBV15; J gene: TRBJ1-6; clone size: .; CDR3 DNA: TGTGCCACCAGCCCCGACAGGAGCTATAATTCACCCCTCCACTTT; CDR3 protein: CATSPDRSYNSPLHF
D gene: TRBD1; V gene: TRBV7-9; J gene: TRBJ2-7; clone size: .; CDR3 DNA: TGTGCCAGCAGCTCAACCGGGACAGGTTTCGAGCAGTACTTC; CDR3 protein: CASSSTGTGFEQYF
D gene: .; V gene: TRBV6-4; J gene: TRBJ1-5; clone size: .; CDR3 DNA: TGTGCCAGCAGTGAGGGGGGGTCCCCCAATCAGCCCCAGCATTTT; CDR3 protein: CASSEGGSPNQPQHF
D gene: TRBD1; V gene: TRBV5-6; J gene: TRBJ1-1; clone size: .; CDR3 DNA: TGTGCCAGCAGCCCGACAGGGACGACTGAAGCTTTCTTT; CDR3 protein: CASSPTGTTEAFF
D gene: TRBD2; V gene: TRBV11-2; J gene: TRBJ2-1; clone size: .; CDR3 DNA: TGTGCCAGCAGCTTAGTGGGTAGCGGGGACTACAATGAGCAGTTCTTC; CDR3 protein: CASSLVGSGDYNEQFF
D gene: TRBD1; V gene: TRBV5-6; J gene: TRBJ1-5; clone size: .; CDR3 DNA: TGTGCCAGCAGCTTGGGGGGTGACAGGGGTGGGCAGCCCCAGCATTTT; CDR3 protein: CASSLGGDRGGQPQHF
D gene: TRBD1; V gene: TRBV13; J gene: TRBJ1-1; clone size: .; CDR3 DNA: TGTGCCAGCAGTTACCGCAGGGGGACTGACACTGAAGCTTTCTTT; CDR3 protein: CASSYRRGTDTEAFF
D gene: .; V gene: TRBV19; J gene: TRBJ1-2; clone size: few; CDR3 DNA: TGTGCCAGTAGTATCGACCGTGCTCGCGGCTACACCTTC; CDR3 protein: CASSIDRARGYTF
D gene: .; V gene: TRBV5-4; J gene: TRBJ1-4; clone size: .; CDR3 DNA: TGTGCCAGCAGCTTGGACCCCGGGAGTGCGACTAATGAAAAACTGTTTTTT; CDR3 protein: CASSLDPGSATNEKLFF
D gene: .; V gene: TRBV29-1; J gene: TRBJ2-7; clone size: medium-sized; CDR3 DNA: TGCAGCGCCCAGGGGGAGGGCCCGGTGGGCTACGAGCAGTACTTC; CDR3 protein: CSAQGEGPVGYEQYF
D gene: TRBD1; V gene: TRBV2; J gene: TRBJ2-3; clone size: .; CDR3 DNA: TGTGCCAGCACGGACAGGGGAACCCCCCGGGATACGCAGTATTTT; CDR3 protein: CASTDRGTPRDTQYF
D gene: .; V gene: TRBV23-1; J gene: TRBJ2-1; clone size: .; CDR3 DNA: TGCGCCAGCAGTCCCCTCGTAGAGGTCTTTTACAATGAGCAGTTCTTC; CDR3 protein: CASSPLVEVFYNEQFF
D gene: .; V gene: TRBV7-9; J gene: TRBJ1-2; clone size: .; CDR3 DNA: TGTGCCAGCAGCTTAATAAGTGTAAACTTC; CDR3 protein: CASSLISVNF
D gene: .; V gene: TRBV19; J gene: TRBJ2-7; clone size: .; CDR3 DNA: TGTGCCAGTAGTATCGCCAGGGGTGAGACCTACGAGCAGTACTTC; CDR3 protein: CASSIARGETYEQYF
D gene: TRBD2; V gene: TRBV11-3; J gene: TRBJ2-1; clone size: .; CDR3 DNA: TGTGCCAGCAGCCCTAGCGGGAGTTATGAGCAGTTCTTC; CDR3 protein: CASSPSGSYEQFF
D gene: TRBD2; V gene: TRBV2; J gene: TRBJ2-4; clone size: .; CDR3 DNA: TGTGCCAGCAGTCTGACTAGCGGGAGTCTGGCCAAAAACATTCAGTACTTC; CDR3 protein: CASSLTSGSLAKNIQYF
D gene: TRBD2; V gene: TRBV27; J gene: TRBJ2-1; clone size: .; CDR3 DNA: TGTGCCAGCAGTATCCCAGGACTAGCGGGGGACAATGAGCAGTTCTTC; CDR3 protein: CASSIPGLAGDNEQFF
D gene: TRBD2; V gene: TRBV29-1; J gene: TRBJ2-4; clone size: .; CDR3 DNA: TGCAGCGTCCCCGCCGAGACTAGCGGGAGGGAACGGGACATTCAGTACTTC; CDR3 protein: CSVPAETSGRERDIQYF
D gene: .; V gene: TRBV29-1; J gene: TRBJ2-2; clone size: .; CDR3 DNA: TGCAGCGTTTTAGGGACTCCCTCGGAAGGAAGCGGGGAGCTGTTTTTT; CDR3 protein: CSVLGTPSEGSGELFF
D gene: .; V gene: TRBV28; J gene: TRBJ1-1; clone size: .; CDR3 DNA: TGTGCCAGCAGTTTTAACAAGAACACTGAAGCTTTCTTT; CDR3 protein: CASSFNKNTEAFF
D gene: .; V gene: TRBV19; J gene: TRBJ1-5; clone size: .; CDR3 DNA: TGTGCCAGCAGCGGGGGAGGCTGGGGGCAGCCCCAGCATTTT; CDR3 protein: CASSGGGWGQPQHF
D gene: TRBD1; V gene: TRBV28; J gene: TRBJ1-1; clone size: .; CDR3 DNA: TGTGCCAGCAGTCAAGACAGGGCTGAAGCTTTCTTT; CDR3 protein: CASSQDRAEAFF
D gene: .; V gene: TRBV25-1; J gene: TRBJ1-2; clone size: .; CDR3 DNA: TGTGCCAAAATAGCCGTATGTACAGACTATGGCTACACCTTC; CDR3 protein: CAKIAVCTDYGYTF
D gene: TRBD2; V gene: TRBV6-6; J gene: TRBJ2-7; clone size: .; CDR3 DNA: TGTGCCAGCACCGGAACTAGCGCATTCTCCTACGAGCAGTACTTC; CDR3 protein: CASTGTSAFSYEQYF
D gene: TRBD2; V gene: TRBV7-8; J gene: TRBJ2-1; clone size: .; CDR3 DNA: TGTGCCAGCAGCTCCCAAATAGCGGGGGGACACAATGAGCAGTTCTTC; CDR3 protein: CASSSQIAGGHNEQFF
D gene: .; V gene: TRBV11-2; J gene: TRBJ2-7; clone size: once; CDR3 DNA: TGTGCCAGCAGTAAAACGCCGGGATACGAGCAGTACTTC; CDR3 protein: CASSKTPGYEQYF
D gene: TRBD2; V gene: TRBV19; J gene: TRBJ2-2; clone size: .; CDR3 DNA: TGTGCCAGTATTCCAGCGGGAGTGAACACCGGGGAGCTGTTTTTT; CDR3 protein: CASIPAGVNTGELFF
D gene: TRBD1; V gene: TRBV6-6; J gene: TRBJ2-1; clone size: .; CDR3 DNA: TGTGCCAGCAGTTCCTCTCGACAGGGATACTACAATGAGCAGTTCTTC; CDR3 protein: CASSSSRQGYYNEQFF
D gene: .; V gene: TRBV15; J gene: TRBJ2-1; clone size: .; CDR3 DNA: TGTGCCACCAGCAGAGCGAGTCGGTACAATGAGCAGTTCTTC; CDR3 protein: CATSRASRYNEQFF
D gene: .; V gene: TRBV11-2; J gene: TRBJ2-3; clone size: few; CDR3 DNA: TGTGCCAGCAGCTTAGGGGCAGGGAGCACAGATACGCAGTATTTT; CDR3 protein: CASSLGAGSTDTQYF
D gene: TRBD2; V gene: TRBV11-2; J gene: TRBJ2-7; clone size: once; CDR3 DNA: TGTGCCAGCAGCTTAGATGGAGGTTGGCTAGCGGGGTCCGACGAGCAGTACTTC; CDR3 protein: CASSLDGGWLAGSDEQYF
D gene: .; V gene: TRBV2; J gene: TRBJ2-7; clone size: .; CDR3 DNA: TGTGCCAGCAGAGCAGGACAGTTAGTCTCCTACGAGCAGTACTTC; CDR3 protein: CASRAGQLVSYEQYF
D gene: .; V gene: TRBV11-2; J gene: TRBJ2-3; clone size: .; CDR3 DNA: TGTGCCAGCAGCCCGCGGGAATTTCTCACAGATACGCAGTATTTT; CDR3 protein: CASSPREFLTDTQYF
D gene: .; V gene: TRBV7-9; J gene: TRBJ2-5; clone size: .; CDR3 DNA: TGTGCCAGCTCCGTAGAGACCCAGTACTTC; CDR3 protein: CASSVETQYF
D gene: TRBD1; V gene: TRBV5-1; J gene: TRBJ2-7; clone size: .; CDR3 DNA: TGCGCCAGCAGGCTAGAGGGGGCATCGGAGCAGTACTTC; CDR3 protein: CASRLEGASEQYF
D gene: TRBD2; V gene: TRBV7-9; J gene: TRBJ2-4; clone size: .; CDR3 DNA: TGTGCCAGCAGCCTCTACGGACTAGCGGGCCATAGGGACATTCAGTACTTC; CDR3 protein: CASSLYGLAGHRDIQYF
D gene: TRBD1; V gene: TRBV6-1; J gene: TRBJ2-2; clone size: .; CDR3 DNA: TGTGCCAGCAGTGAAGCGCCGGGACAGGTTTTAACCGGGGAGCTGTTTTTT; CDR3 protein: CASSEAPGQVLTGELFF
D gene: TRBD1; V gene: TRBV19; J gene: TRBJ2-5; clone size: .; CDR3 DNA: TGTGCCTCATTGGGACAGGGACAAGAGACCCAGTACTTC; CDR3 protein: CASLGQGQETQYF
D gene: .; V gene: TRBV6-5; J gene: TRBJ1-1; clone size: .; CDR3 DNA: TGTGCCAGCTGGTTTGGTCTGAACACTGAAGCTTTCTTT; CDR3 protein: CASWFGLNTEAFF
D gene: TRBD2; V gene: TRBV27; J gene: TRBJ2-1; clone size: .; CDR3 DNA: TGTGCCAGCAGTTTAGGGGGAGGGCCCTACAATGAGCAGTTCTTC; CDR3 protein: CASSLGGGPYNEQFF
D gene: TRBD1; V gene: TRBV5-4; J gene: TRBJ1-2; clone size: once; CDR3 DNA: TGTGCCAGCAGCCGAGCCCCACAGGGGGGATCTGGCTACACCTTC; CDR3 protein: CASSRAPQGGSGYTF
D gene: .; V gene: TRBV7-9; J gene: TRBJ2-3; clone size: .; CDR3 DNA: TGTGCCAGCAGCTTAGGAGCTAGCATAACAGATACGCAGTATTTT; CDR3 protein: CASSLGASITDTQYF